This T cell receptor beta chain was found in a study of blood T cells in healthy people across ages. Each sample yielded at least 7 million isolated PBMCs. This clonotype was picked up a small number of times. Its specificity is not known. PCR was performed a second time for roughly 7 to 12 cycles using a sample-barcoded 5' primer and a J-beta primer mix. One entry per CDR3 protein results from TCRdb running MiXCR on the 5' RACE reads. The sample holds fewer than 2 million distinct CDR3 sequences, 30% to 40% seen once. Trimming pared 2 bases from V and 1 base from J, leaving 11 bases between. This CDR3 contains 15 residues. The germline CDR1 and CDR2 sequences are SEHNR and FQNEAQ (reference sequence). Notes on the study in general: While age rose, TCR beta diversity per million T cells dropped in a roughly linear way. TCR beta diversity was tightly associated with the proportion of naive T cells.

V usage is TRBV7-9 and J usage is TRBJ1-1, with unresolved D. The TCR sequence derives from a human donor in good health. The sequenced sample consisted of blood. In DNA, the CDR3 is TGTGCCAGCAGCTTAAAGCGGGCCCCGAACACTGAAGCTTTCTTT. This codes for CASSLKRAPNTEAFF.